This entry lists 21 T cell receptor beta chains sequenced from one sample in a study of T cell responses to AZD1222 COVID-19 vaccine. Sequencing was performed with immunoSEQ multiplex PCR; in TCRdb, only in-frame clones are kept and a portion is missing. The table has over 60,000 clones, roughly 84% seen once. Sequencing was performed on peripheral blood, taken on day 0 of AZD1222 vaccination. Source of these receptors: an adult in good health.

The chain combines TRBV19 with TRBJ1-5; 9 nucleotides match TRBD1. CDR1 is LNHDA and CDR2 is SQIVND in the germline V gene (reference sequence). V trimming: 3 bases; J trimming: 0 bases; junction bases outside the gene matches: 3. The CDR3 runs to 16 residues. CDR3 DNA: TGTGCCAGTAGTATTGGGGACAGGGCTAGCAATCAGCCCCAGCATTTT. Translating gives CASSIGDRASNQPQHF.

CDR3 sequence reads: CSVQVGGAFF. DNA of the CDR3: TGCAGCGTTCAGGTTGGAGGAGCTTTCTTT. The chain has TRBV29-1 and TRBJ1-1, with D unclear. Looked up from germline, CDR1 is SQVTM and CDR2 is ANQGSEA. V lost 5 bases, J lost 10 bases, and 11 bases lay in between. CDR3 length: 10 amino acids. Supplemented by reference TRBV29-1 and TRBJ1-1, the full variable domain reads SAVISQKPSRDICQRGTSLTIQCQVDSQVTMMFWYRQQPGQSLTLIATANQGSEATYESGFVIDKFPISRPNLTFSTLTVSNMSPEDSSIYLCSVQVGGAFFGQGTRLTVV.

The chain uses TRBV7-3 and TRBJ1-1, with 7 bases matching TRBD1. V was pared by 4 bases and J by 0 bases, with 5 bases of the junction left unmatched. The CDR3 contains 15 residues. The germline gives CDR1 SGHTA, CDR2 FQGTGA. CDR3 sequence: CASSSRTGMNTEAFF. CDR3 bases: TGTGCCAGCAGCTCCCGGACAGGAATGAACACTGAAGCTTTCTTT.

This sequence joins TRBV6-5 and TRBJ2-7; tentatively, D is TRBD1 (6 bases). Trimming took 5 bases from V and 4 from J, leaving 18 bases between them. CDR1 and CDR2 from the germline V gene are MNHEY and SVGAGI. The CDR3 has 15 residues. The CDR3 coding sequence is TGTGCCAGCAGTACAACAGGGACCCCAGCTTACGAGCAGTACTTC. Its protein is CASSTTGTPAYEQYF.

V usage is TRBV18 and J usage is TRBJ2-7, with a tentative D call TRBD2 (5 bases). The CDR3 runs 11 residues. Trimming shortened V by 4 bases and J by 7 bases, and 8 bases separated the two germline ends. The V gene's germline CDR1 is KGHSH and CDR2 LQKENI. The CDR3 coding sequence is TGTGCCAGCTCACGACCGGGAGAGCAGTACTTC. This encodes CASSRPGEQYF. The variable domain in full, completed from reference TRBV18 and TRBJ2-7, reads NAGVMQNPRHLVRRRGQEARLRCSPMKGHSHVYWYRQLPEEGLKFMVYLQKENIIDESGMPKERFSAEFPKEGPSILRIQQVVRGDSAAYFCASSRPGEQYFGPGTRLTVT.

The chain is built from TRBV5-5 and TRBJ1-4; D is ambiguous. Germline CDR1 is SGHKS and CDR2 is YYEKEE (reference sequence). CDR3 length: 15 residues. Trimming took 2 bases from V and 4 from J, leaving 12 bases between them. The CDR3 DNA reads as TGTGCCAGCAGCTTAGAATGGGCCCTTAATGAAAAACTGTTTTTT. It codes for CASSLEWALNEKLFF.

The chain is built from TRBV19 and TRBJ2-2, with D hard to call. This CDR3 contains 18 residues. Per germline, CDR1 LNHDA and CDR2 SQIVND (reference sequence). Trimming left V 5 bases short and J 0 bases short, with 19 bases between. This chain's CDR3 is CASSGRTVGISNTGELFF. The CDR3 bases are TGTGCCAGTAGTGGCCGGACGGTTGGGATCTCGAACACCGGGGAGCTGTTTTTT. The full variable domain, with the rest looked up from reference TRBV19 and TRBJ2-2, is DGGITQSPKYLFRKEGQNVTLSCEQNLNHDAMYWYRQDPGQGLRLIYYSQIVNDFQKGDIAEGYSVSREKKESFPLTVTSAQKNPTAFYLCASSGRTVGISNTGELFFGEGSRLTVL.

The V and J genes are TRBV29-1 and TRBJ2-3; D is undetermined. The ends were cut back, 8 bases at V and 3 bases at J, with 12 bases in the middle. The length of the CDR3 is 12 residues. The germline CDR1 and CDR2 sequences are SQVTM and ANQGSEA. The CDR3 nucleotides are TGCAGCACTGAGACTGGAACAGATACGCAGTATTTT. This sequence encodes CSTETGTDTQYF.

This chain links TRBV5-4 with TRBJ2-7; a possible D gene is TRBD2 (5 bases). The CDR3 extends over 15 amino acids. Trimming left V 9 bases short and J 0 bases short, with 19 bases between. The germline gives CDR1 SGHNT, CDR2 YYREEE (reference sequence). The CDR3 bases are TGTGCCACCTCAACGAGACTGGGGAGCTCCTACGAGCAGTACTTC. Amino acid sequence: CATSTRLGSSYEQYF.

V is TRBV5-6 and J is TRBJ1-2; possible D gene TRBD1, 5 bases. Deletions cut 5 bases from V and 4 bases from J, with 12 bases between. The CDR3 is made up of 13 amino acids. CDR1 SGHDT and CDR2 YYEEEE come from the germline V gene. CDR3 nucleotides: TGTGCCAGCAGTCCGGGGGTCTCCTATGGCTACACCTTC. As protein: CASSPGVSYGYTF.

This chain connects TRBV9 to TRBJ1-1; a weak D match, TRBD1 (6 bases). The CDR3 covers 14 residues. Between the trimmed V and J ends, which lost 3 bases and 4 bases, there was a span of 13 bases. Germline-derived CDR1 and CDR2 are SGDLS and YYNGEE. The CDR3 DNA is TGTGCCAGCAGCGCGCGGGGGGCGATCACTGAAGCTTTCTTT. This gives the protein CASSARGAITEAFF.

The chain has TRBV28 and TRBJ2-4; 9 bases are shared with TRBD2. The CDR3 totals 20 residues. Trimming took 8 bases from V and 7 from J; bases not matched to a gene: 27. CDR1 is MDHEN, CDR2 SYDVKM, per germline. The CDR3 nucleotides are TGTGCCAGCTTCCCGCGGGACGCCCGGTGGGCCAGGGCGGGGGGGAACATTCAGTACTTC. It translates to CASFPRDARWARAGGNIQYF.

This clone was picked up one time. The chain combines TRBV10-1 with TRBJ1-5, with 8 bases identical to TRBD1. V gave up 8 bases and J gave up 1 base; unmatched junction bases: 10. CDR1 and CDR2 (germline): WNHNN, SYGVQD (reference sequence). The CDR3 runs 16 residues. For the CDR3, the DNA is TGCGCCAGCGGTAGGACAGGGAAAGACAGCAATCAGCCCCAGCATTTT. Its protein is CASGRTGKDSNQPQHF.

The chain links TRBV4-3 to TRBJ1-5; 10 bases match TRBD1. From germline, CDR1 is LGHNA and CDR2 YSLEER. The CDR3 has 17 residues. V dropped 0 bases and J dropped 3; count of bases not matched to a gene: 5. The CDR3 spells CASSQEMGQGTNQPQHF. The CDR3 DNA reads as TGCGCCAGCAGCCAAGAGATGGGACAGGGGACCAATCAGCCCCAGCATTTT.

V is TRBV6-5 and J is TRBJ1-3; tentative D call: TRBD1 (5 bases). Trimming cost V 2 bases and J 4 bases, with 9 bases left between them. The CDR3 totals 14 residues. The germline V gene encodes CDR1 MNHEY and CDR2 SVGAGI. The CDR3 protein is CASSYRGSGNTIYF. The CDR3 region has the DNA TGTGCCAGCAGTTACAGGGGATCAGGAAACACCATATATTTT.

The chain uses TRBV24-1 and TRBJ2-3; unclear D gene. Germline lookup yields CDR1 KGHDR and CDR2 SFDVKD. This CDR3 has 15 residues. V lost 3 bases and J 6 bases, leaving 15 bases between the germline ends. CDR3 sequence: CATSDASGERDTQYF. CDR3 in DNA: TGTGCCACCAGTGATGCATCCGGCGAAAGGGATACGCAGTATTTT.

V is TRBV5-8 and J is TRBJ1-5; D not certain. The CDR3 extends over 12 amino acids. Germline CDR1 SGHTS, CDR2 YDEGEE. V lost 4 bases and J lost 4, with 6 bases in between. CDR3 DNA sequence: TGTGCCAGCAGCCAACTGAATCAGCCCCAGCATTTT. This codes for CASSQLNQPQHF.

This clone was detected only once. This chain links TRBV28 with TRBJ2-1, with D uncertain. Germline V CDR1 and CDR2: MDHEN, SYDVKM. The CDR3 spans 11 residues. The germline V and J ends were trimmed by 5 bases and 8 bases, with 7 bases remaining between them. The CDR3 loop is CASSLSHEQFF. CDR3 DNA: TGTGCCAGCAGTCTCTCCCATGAGCAGTTCTTC.

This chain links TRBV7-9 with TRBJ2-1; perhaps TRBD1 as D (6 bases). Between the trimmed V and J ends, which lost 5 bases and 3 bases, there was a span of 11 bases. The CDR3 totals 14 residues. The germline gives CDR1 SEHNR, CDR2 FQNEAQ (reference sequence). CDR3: CASSQDSFYNEQFF. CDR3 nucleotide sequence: TGTGCCAGCAGCCAGGACAGTTTCTACAATGAGCAGTTCTTC. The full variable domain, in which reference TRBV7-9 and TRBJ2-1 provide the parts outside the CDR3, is DTGVSQNPRHKITKRGQNVTFRCDPISEHNRLYWYRQTLGQGPEFLTYFQNEAQLEKSRLLSDRFSAERPKGSFSTLEIQRTEQGDSAMYLCASSQDSFYNEQFFGPGTRLTVL.

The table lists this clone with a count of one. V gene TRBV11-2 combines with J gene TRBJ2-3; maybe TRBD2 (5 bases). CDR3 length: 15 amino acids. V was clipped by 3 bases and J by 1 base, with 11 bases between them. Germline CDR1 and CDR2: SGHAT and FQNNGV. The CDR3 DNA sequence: TGTGCCAGCAGCTTTGACGGGATCGGCACAGATACGCAGTATTTT. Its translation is CASSFDGIGTDTQYF.

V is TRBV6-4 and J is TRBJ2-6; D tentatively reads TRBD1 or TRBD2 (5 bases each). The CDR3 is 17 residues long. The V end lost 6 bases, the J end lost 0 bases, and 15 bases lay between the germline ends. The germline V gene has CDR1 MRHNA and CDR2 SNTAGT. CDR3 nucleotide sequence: TGTGCCAGCAGCGTCCACCTGGGGGACTCTGGGGCCAACGTCCTGACTTTC. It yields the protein CASSVHLGDSGANVLTF.